The present entry profiles one T cell receptor beta chain with its context. As yet, its antigen is unknown. Each TRB cDNA library was prepared by 5' RACE (with UMI labels). TCRdb re-called the 5' RACE reads and catalogs CDR3 proteins one per entry, DNA excluded. This sample contains about 50,000 distinct CDR3 sequences. The sample belongs to a study of CXCR3-negative and CXCR3-positive naive CD8 T cells. The study's findings and limits: The study inferred TCR strength from TRB CDR3 properties and found comparable surface CD5 between naive subsets. Higher TRB CDR3 hydrophobicity marked CXCR3-positive naive cells relative to CXCR3-negative naive cells. For memory CD8+ cells diversity was much lower, but both naive subsets had comparably high diversity.

Germline assignment: CDR1 DFQATT and CDR2 SNEGSKA (reference sequence). The CDR3 contains 15 residues. The chain combines TRBV20-1 with TRBJ1-6; TCRdb's D call of TRBD1 is untestable without DNA. The origin of this receptor is a human donor in good health. Some clones in this sample may be carry-over from other donors' samples. Material: naive CXCR3+ CD8+ T cells from blood. The subset: CD45RO-CCR7+CD27+CD95- naive CD8+ T cells expressing CXCR3 (TNR3+). This chain's CDR3 is CSARDRGSPGSPLHF.